This TCR beta chain is from a study of control samples from healthy donors and cancer patients. Profiled with immunoSEQ multiplex PCR; TCRdb holds only in-frame clones, not every one. The data contain under 85,000 clones, 94% of them singletons. This CDR3 is built from 14 residues. The sequence derives from a woman in her thirties or forties in good health. Sequenced sample: blood. The rearrangement links TRBV21-1 to TRBJ2-7; the D call in the table, TRBD1, was not verified against the DNA. TRBV21-1 is deemed a pseudogene. The chain's CDR3 is CASSNGTGKHEQYF. The CDR3, as DNA: TGTGCCAGCAGCAACGGGACAGGGAAGCACGAGCAGTACTTC.